This T cell receptor beta chain was sequenced for a study of T cell responses to AZD1222 COVID-19 vaccine. Profiled with immunoSEQ multiplex PCR; TCRdb holds only in-frame clones, not every one. The sample consists of 110,000 to 150,000 clones, about nine tenths of them appearing once. On this clone itself: Its matching antigen is unknown.

Overall study results and limits: Two AZD1222 doses significantly raised spike-specific TCR breadth and depth over controls. The donors showed a predominance of white British ancestry and of females, with possible underestimation of clonal diversity.

Trimming took 0 bases from V and 1 from J, leaving 13 bases between them. CDR1 is SEHNR, CDR2 FQNEAQ, per germline (reference sequence). The CDR3 sequence is 17 residues long. Specimen: peripheral blood, collected on day 0 of AZD1222 vaccination. The sequence derives from an adult in good health. The V call is TRBV7-9, the J call TRBJ1-5; D call uncertain. CDR3 nucleotides: TGTGCCAGCAGCTTAGCGTTGTCCGGGATGAGCAATCAGCCCCAGCATTTT. As protein: CASSLALSGMSNQPQHF.